The clone carrying this T cell receptor beta chain was recorded once. The source of the sample is a study of cytomegalovirus exposure and HLA in healthy donors. 60 Vbeta and 13 Jbeta primers were used in PCR. Data came from immunoSEQ multiplex PCR; TCRdb stores just in-frame clones and leaves some out. Here the sample spans some 170,000 clones, 70% to 85% being singletons. V shed 1 base and J shed 2 bases, with 8 bases lying between them. CDR1 is SGHRS, CDR2 YFSETQ, per germline. This CDR3 has 14 amino acids. The specimen was PBMCs. The TCR sequence derives from a middle-aged man in good health and CMV-seronegative. The chain employs TRBV5-1 and TRBJ2-3, with a possible D match to TRBD2 (6 bases). The CDR3 DNA reads TGCGCCAGCAGCTTGTGGGGGGACACAGATACGCAGTATTTT. Amino acid sequence: CASSLWGDTDTQYF.